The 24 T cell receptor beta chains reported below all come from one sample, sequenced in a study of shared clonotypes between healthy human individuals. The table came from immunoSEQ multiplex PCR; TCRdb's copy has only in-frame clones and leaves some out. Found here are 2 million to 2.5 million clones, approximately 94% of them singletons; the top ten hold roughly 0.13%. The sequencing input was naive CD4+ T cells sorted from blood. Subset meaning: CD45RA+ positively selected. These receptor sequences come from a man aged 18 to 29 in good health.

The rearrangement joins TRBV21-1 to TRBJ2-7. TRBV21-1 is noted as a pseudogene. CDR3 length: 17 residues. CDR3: CASSRKDGLISSYEQYF. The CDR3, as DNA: TGTGCCAGCAGCAGGAAGGACGGCCTGATCAGCTCCTACGAGCAGTACTTC.

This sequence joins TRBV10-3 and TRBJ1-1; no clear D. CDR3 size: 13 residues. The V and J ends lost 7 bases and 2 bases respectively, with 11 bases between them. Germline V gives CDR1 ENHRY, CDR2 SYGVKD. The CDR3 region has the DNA TGTGCCATCAATCCCGGAATTAACACTGAAGCTTTCTTT. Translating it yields CAINPGINTEAFF.

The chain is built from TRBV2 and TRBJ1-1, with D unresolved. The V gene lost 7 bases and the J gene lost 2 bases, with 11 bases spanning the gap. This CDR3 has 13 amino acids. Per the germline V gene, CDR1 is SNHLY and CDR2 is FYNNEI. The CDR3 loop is CASTIQPNTEAFF. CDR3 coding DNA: TGTGCCAGCACGATTCAGCCCAACACTGAAGCTTTCTTT.

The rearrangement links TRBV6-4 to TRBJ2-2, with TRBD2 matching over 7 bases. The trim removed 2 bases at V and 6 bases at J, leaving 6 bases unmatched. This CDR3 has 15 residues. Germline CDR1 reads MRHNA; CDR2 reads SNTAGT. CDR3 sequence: CASSDDGEGAGELFF. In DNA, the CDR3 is TGTGCCAGCAGTGACGACGGGGAGGGCGCCGGGGAGCTGTTTTTT.

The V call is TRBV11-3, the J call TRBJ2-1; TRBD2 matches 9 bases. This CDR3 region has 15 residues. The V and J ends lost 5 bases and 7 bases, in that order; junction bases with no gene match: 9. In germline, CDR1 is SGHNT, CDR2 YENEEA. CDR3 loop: CASSPGGSGRNEQFF. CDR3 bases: TGTGCCAGCAGCCCCGGGGGTAGCGGGAGAAATGAGCAGTTCTTC.

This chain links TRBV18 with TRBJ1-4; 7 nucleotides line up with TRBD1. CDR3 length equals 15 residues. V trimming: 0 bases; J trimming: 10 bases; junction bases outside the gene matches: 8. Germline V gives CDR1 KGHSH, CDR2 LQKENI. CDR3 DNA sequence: TGTGCCAGCTCACCACCCGCCGAGGCAGGGGGAAAACTGTTTTTT. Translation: CASSPPAEAGGKLFF.

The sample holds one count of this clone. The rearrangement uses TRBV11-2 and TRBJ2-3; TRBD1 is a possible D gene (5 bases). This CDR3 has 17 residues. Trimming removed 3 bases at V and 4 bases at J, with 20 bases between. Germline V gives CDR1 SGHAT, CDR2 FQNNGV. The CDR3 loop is CASSLGDSYSVPDTQYF. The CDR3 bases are TGTGCCAGCAGCTTGGGTGACAGTTATAGTGTCCCAGATACGCAGTATTTT.

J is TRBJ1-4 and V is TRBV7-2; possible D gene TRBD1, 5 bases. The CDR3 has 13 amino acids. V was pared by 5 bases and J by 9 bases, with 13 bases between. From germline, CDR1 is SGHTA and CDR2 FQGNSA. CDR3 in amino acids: CASSPLRQKKLFF. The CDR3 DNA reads TGTGCCAGCAGCCCACTAAGACAGAAAAAACTGTTTTTT.

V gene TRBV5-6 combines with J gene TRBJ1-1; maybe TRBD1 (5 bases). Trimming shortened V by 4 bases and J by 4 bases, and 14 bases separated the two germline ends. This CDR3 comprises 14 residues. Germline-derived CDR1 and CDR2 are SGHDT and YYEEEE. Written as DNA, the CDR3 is TGTGCCAGCAGCCCGGCTAGGGGTCGCACTGAAGCTTTCTTT. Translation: CASSPARGRTEAFF.

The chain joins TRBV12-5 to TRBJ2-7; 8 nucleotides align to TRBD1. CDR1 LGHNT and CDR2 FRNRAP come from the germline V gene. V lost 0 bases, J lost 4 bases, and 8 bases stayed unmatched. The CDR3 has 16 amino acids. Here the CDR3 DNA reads TGTGCTAGTGGTTTGGTACTTTCAGGGGGCTGGTACGAGCAGTACTTC. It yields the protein CASGLVLSGGWYEQYF.

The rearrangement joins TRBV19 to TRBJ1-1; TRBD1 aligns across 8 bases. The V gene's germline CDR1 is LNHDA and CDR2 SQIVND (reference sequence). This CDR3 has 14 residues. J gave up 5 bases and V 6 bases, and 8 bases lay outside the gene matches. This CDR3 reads CASSQGARLTEAFF. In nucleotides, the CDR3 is TGTGCCAGTAGCCAGGGGGCAAGGTTGACTGAAGCTTTCTTT.

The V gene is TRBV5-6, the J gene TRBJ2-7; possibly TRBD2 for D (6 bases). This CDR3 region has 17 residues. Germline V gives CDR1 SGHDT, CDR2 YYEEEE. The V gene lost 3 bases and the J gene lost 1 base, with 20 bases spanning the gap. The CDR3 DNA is TGTGCCAGCAGCTCGGAGGGATTGACGTTGGGGTCCTACGAGCAGTACTTC. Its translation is CASSSEGLTLGSYEQYF.

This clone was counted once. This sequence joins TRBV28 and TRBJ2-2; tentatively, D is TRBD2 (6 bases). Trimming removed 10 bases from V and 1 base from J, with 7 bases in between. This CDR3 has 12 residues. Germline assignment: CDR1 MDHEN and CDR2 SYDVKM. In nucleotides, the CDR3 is TGTGCCATCGGGGGGAACACCGGGGAGCTGTTTTTT. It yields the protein CAIGGNTGELFF.

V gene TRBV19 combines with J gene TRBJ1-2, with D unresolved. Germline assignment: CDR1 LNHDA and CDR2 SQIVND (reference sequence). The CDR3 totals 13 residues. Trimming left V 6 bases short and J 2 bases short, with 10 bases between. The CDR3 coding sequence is TGTGCCAGTAGGAGAACCGAAAACTATGGCTACACCTTC. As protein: CASRRTENYGYTF.

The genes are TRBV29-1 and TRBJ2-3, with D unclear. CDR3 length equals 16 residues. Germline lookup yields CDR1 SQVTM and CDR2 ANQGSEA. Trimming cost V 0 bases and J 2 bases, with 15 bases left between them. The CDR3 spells CSVEDPSVSATDTQYF. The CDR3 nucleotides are TGCAGCGTTGAAGATCCGTCGGTTTCCGCCACAGATACGCAGTATTTT.

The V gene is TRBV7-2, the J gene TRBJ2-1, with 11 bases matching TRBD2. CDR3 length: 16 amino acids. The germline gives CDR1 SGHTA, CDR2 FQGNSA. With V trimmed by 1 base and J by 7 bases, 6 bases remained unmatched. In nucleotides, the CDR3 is TGTGCCAGCAGCTTAGGTAGCGGGAGGGCGGGGAATGAGCAGTTCTTC. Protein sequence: CASSLGSGRAGNEQFF.

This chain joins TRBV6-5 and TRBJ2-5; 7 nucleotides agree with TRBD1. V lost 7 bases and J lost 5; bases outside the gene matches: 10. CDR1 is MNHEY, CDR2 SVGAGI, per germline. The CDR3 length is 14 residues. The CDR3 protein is CASKPDGQVETQYF. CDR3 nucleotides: TGTGCCAGCAAGCCCGACGGACAGGTCGAGACCCAGTACTTC.

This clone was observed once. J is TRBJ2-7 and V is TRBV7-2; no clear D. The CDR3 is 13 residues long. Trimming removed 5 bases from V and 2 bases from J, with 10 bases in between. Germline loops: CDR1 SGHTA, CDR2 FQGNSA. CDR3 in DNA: TGTGCCAGCAGCGCCGGCCTTCCCTACGAGCAGTACTTC. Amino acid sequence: CASSAGLPYEQYF.

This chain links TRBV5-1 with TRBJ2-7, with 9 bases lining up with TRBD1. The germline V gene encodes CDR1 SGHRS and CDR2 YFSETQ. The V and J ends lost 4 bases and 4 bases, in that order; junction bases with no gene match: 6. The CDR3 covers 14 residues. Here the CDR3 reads CASSADRGRYEQYF. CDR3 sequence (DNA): TGCGCCAGCAGCGCGGACAGGGGAAGGTACGAGCAGTACTTC.

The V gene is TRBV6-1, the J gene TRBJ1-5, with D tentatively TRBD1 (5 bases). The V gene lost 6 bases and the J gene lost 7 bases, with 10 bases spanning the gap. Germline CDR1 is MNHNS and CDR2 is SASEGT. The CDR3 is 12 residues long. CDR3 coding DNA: TGTGCCAGCAGAGCAGGGTCCCAGCCCCAGCATTTT. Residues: CASRAGSQPQHF.

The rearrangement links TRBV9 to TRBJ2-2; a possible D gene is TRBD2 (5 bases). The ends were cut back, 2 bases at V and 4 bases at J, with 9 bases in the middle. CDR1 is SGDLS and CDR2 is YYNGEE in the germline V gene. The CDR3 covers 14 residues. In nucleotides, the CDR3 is TGTGCCAGCAGCGTGGACGCGGGCACCGGGGAGCTGTTTTTT. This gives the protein CASSVDAGTGELFF.

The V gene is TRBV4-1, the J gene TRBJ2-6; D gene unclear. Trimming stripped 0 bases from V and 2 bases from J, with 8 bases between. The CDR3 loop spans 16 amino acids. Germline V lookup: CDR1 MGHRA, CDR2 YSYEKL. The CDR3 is CASSQEVPAGANVLTF. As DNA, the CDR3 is TGCGCCAGCAGCCAAGAGGTTCCGGCTGGGGCCAACGTCCTGACTTTC.

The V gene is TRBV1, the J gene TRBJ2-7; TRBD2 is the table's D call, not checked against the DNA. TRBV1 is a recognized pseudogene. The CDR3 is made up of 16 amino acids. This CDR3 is CTSSQEKLDCRYEQYF. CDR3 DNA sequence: TGCACCAGCAGCCAAGAAAAGCTAGACTGTCGCTACGAGCAGTACTTC.

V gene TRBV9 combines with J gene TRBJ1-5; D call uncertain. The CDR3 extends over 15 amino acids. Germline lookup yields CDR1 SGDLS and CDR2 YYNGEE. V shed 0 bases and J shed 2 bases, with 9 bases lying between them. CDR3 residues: CASSVDTAGNQPQHF. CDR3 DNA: TGTGCCAGCAGCGTAGACACCGCAGGCAATCAGCCCCAGCATTTT.